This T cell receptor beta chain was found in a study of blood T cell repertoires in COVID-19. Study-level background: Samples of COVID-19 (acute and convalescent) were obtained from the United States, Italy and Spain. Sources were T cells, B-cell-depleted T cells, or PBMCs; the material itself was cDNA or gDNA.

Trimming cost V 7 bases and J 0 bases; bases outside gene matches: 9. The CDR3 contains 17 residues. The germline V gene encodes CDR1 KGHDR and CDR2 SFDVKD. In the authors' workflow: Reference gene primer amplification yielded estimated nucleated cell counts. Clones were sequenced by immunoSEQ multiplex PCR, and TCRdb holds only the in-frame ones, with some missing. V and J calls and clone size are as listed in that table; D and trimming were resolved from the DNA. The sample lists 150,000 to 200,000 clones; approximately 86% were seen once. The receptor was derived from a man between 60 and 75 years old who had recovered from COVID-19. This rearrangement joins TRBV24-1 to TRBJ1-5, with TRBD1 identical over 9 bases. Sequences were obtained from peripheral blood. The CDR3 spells CATRDRDRANSNQPQHF. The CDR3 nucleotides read TGTGCCACCAGAGACCGGGACAGGGCAAATAGCAATCAGCCCCAGCATTTT.